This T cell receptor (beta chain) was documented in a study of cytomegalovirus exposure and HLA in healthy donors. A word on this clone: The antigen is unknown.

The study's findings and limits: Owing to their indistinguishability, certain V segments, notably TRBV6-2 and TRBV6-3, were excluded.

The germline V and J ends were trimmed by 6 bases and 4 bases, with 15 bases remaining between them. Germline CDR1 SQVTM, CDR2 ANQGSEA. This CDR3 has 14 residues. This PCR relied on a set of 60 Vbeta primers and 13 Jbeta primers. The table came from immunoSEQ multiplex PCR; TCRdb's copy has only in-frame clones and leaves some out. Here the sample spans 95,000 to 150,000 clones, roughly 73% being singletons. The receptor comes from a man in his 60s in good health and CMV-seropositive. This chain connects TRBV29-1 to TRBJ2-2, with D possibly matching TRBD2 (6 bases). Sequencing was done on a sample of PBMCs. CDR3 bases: TGCAGCGTCCGGGTTGGGGGAGGCACCGGGGAGCTGTTTTTT. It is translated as CSVRVGGGTGELFF.